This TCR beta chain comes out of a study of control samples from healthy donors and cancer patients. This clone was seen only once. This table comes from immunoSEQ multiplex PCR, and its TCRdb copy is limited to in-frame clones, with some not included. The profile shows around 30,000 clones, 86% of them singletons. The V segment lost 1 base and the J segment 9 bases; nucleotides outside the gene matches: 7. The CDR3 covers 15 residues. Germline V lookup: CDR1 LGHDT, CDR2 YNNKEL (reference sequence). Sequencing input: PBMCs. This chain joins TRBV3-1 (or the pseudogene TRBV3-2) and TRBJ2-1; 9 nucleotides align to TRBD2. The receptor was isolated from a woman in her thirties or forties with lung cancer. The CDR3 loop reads CASSQAGGGAIEQFF. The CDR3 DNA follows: TGTGCCAGCAGCCAAGCTGGCGGGGGGGCTATTGAGCAGTTCTTC.